Listed here is a single T cell receptor beta chain. Its target is not known. This specimen comes from a study of lymphopenia after photon versus proton radiotherapy. Produced via immunoSEQ multiplex PCR; TCRdb's table is partial and in-frame only. The sample has more than 15,000 clones, about four fifths seen once. Notes on the study in general: Relative stability marked proton patients; photon patients lost diversity and naive cells.

The sequence derives from a woman aged 50 to 60 with pancreatic cancer. This specimen was peripheral blood, taken from a patient treated with photon-based radiotherapy.

In nucleotides, the CDR3 is TGCGCCAGCAGCTTGGAGCTAGCGGGAGCGGATACGCAGTATTTT. Its protein is CASSLELAGADTQYF. V usage is TRBV5-1 and J usage is TRBJ2-3; TRBD2 matches at 10 bases. J lost 6 bases, V lost 0 bases, and 4 bases had no gene match. Germline values: CDR1 SGHRS, CDR2 YFSETQ. This CDR3 is built from 15 residues.